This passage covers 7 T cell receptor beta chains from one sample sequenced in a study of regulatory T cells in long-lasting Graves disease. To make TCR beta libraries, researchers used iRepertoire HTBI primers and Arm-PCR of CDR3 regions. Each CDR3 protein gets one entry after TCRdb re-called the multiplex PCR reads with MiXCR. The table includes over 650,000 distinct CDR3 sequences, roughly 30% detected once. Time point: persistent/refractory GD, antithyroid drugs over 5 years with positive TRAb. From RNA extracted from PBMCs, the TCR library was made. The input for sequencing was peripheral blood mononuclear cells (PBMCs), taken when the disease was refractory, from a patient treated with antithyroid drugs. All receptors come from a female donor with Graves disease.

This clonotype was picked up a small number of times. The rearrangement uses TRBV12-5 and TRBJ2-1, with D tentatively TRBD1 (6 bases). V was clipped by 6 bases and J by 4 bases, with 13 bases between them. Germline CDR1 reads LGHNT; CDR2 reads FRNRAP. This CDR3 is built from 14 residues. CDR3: CASGPRDIYNEQFF. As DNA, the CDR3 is TGTGCTAGTGGGCCCCGGGACATTTACAATGAGCAGTTCTTC. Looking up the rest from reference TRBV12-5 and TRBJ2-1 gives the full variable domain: DARVTQTPRHKVTEMGQEVTMRCQPILGHNTVFWYRQTMMQGLELLAYFRNRAPLDDSGMPKDRFSAEMPDATLATLKIQPSEPRDSAVYFCASGPRDIYNEQFFGPGTRLTVL.

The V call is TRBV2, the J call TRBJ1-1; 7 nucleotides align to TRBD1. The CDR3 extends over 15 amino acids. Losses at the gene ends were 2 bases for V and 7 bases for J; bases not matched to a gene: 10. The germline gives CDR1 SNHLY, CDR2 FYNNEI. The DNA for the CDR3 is TGTGCCAGCAGTGAACCTCGACAGGGAACCGATGAAGCTTTCTTT. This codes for CASSEPRQGTDEAFF. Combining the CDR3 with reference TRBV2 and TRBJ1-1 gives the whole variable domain EPEVTQTPSHQVTQMGQEVILRCVPISNHLYFYWYRQILGQKVEFLVSFYNNEISEKSEIFDDQFSVERPDGSNFTLKIRSTKLEDSAMYFCASSEPRQGTDEAFFGQGTRLTVV.

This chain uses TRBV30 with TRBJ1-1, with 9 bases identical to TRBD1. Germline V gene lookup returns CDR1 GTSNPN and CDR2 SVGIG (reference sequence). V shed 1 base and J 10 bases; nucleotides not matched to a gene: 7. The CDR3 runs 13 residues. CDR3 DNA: TGTGCCTGGAGTGACTGGGACAGGGAGGGAGCTTTCTTT. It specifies CAWSDWDREGAFF.

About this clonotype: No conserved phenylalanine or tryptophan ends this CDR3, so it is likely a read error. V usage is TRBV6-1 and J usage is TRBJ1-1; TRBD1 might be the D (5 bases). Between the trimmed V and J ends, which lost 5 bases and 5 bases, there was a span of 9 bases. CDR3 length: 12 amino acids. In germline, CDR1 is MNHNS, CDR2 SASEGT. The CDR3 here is CASSTGGTEAFL. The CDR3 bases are TGTGCCAGCAGTACCGGGGGGACTGAAGCTTTCCTT.

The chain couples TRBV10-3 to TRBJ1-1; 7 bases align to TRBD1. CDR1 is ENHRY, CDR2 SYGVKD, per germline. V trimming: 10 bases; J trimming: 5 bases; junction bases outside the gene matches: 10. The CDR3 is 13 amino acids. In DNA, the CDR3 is TGTGCCAACCGCCCCAGGGGGGAGACTGAAGCTTTCTTT. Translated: CANRPRGETEAFF.

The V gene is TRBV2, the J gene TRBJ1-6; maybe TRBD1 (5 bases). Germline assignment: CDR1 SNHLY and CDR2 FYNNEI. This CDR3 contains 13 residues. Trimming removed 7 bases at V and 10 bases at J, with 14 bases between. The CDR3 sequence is CASTSQWGSPLHF. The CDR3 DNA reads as TGTGCCAGCACTTCCCAGTGGGGCTCACCCCTCCACTTT.

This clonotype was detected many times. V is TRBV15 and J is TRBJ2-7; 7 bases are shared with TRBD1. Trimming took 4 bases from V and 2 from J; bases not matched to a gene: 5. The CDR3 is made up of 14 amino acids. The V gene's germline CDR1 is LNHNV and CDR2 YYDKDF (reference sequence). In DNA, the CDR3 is TGTGCCACCAGCACGACAGGGCTCCCCTACGAGCAGTACTTC. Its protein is CATSTTGLPYEQYF.